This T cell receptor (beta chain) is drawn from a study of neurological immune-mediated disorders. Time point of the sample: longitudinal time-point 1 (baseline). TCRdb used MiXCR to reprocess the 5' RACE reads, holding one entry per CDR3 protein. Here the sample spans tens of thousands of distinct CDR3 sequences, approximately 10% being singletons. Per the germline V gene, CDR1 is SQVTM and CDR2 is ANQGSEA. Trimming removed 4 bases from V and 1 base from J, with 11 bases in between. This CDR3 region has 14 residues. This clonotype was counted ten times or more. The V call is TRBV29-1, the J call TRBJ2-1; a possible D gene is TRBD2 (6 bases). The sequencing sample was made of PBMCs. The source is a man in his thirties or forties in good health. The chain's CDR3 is CSVAGLYSYNEQFF. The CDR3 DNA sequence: TGCAGCGTTGCGGGACTCTATTCCTACAATGAGCAGTTCTTC.